These 12 T cell receptor beta chains were all obtained from the same sample, sequenced in a study of T-cell reconstitution after alpha-beta-depleted transplantation in children. The library targeted TCRbeta and was prepared with unique molecular identifiers. Via MiXCR, TCRdb re-called the PCR reads, giving one row per CDR3 protein. The data contain around 670,000 distinct CDR3 sequences, about an eighth of them singletons. The sequencing used PBMCs, collected before TCRalphabeta/CD19-depleted stem cell transplant. These receptors all come from a girl between 2 and 10 years old with congenital amegakaryocytic thrombocytopenia, due to receive a stem cell transplant.

J is TRBJ2-1 and V is TRBV2; D is unclear. Trimming removed 7 bases from V and 0 bases from J, with 13 bases in between. CDR1 is SNHLY, CDR2 FYNNEI, per germline. The CDR3 is 15 amino acids. CDR3: CASTPGQISYNEQFF. CDR3 DNA sequence: TGTGCCAGCACCCCAGGCCAGATCTCCTACAATGAGCAGTTCTTC.

Concerning this clonotype: One end of the junction is discordant with germline, which a read error may explain. The V and J genes are TRBV30 and TRBJ2-7; D assignment may be TRBD1 or TRBD2 (5 bases each). The length of the CDR3 is 11 residues. From germline, CDR1 is GTSNPN and CDR2 SVGIG (reference sequence). The DNA for the CDR3 is TGTGCCGGGGACGGCCAATACGGGCAGTACTTC. Amino acid sequence: CAGDGQYGQYF.

This clonotype was seen only a few times. The V call is TRBV29-1, the J call TRBJ2-1; no firm D call. The V gene's germline CDR1 is SQVTM and CDR2 ANQGSEA. The CDR3 loop spans 13 amino acids. V dropped 4 bases and J dropped 7 bases, with 14 bases sitting between them. CDR3 region: CSVVGSLGNEQFF. In DNA form, the CDR3 reads TGCAGCGTTGTTGGCTCTCTGGGGAATGAGCAGTTCTTC.

The rearrangement links TRBV7-9 to TRBJ2-1; 8 nucleotides match TRBD2. The CDR3 spans 15 residues. V shed 5 bases, J shed 9 bases, and the junction held 12 bases outside the gene matches. CDR1 and CDR2 from the germline V gene are SEHNR and FQNEAQ (reference sequence). The CDR3 DNA reads TGTGCCAGCAGCCCCGGACTAGCCTCGTATGCTGAGCAGTTCTTC. Its protein product is CASSPGLASYAEQFF.

The chain is built from TRBV24-1 and TRBJ2-5; D is perhaps TRBD2 (7 bases). Germline V gene lookup returns CDR1 KGHDR and CDR2 SFDVKD. The CDR3 loop spans 13 amino acids. V lost 12 bases, J lost 3 bases, and 16 bases lay in between. Here the CDR3 DNA reads TGTGCCGGTCTAGGGGGGGAAGAAGAGACCCAGTACTTC. The encoded protein is CAGLGGEEETQYF.

This clonotype appeared many times. The rearrangement links TRBV5-1 to TRBJ2-1; D is possibly TRBD2 (6 bases). CDR1 is SGHRS and CDR2 is YFSETQ in the germline V gene. The CDR3 has 15 amino acids. Trimming removed 1 base at V and 5 bases at J, with 13 bases between. DNA for the CDR3: TGCGCCAGCAGCTTGTTGGCGGGACTGAACAATGAGCAGTTCTTC. Translated, it gives CASSLLAGLNNEQFF.

This clonotype turned up a few times. The chain is built from TRBV15 and TRBJ2-1, with D hard to call. CDR1 is LNHNV, CDR2 YYDKDF, per germline (reference sequence). The V and J ends lost 6 bases and 8 bases respectively, with 17 bases between them. This CDR3 has 14 residues. The CDR3 spells CATRRVVSSDEQFF. In nucleotides, the CDR3 is TGTGCCACCAGAAGGGTGGTCTCGTCTGATGAGCAGTTCTTC.

The DNA of the CDR3 is TGCAGTGCTACCACTCTGAGGGGCAGCGGGGAGACCCAGTACTTC. Its protein is CSATTLRGSGETQYF. This chain uses TRBV20-1 with TRBJ2-5, with a tentative D call TRBD2 (6 bases). The CDR3 contains 15 residues. Trimming took 4 bases from V and 5 from J, leaving 20 bases between them. CDR1 and CDR2 from the germline V gene are DFQATT and SNEGSKA (reference sequence).

This clonotype was recorded at least ten times. CDR3 bases: TGTGCCAGCAGTTACGGAGGGGGTATGAACACTGAAGCTTTCTTT. As protein: CASSYGGGMNTEAFF. The V gene is TRBV6-5, the J gene TRBJ1-1; TRBD1 is a possible D gene (6 bases). This CDR3 region has 15 residues. CDR1 and CDR2 from the germline V gene are MNHEY and SVGAGI. The V end was cut by 2 bases, the J end by 0 bases, with 10 bases between.

This clonotype turned up a few times. The chain joins TRBV5-1 to TRBJ1-4, with no clear D. The CDR3 consists of 17 residues. The germline CDR1 and CDR2 sequences are SGHRS and YFSETQ. V lost 1 base and J lost 0, with 13 bases in between. This CDR3 is CASSLSPGGATNEKLFF. In nucleotides, the CDR3 is TGCGCCAGCAGCTTGTCTCCGGGTGGTGCAACTAATGAAAAACTGTTTTTT. Using reference TRBV5-1 and TRBJ1-4 for the parts outside the CDR3, the full variable domain is KAGVTQTPRYLIKTRGQQVTLSCSPISGHRSVSWYQQTPGQGLQFLFEYFSETQRNKGNFPGRFSGRQFSNSRSEMNVSTLELGDSALYLCASSLSPGGATNEKLFFGSGTQLSVL.

This clonotype was recorded many times. The chain joins TRBV20-1 to TRBJ2-3; 9 bases are a match to TRBD2. V shed 4 bases and J 2 bases; nucleotides not matched to a gene: 4. The CDR3 covers 14 residues. The V gene's germline CDR1 is DFQATT and CDR2 SNEGSKA (reference sequence). The CDR3, as DNA: TGCAGTGCTATTGGCGGGAGGGCCACAGATACGCAGTATTTT. Translation gives CSAIGGRATDTQYF.

The rearrangement joins TRBV29-1 to TRBJ1-1; D might be TRBD1 (5 bases). Germline lookup yields CDR1 SQVTM and CDR2 ANQGSEA. The CDR3 length is 13 residues. Trimming took off 3 bases at V and 4 bases at J, with 12 bases between the two ends. The CDR3 spells CSVEQGEGTEAFF. CDR3 bases: TGCAGCGTTGAGCAAGGGGAGGGCACTGAAGCTTTCTTT.